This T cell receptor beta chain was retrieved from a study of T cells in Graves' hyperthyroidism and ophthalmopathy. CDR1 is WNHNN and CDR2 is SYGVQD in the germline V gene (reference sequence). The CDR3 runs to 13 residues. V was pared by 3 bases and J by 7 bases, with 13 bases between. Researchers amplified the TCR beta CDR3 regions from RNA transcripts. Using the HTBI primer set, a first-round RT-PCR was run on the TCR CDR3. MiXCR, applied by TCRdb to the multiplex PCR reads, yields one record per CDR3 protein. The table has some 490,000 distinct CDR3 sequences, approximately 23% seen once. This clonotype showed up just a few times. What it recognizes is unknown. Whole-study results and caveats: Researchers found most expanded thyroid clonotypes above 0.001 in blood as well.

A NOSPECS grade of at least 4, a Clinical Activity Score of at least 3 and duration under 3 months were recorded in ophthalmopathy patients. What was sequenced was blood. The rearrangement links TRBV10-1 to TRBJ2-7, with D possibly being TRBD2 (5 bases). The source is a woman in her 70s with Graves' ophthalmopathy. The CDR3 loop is CASSENSPGEQYF. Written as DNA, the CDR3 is TGCGCCAGCAGTGAAAACAGCCCGGGAGAGCAGTACTTC.